What follows are 4 T cell receptor beta chains derived from one specimen sequenced in a study of vaccination and CD4 T cells after COVID-19. These receptors' targets are unknown. This sample's treatment: 10-day PBMC culture with coronavirus spike peptide pools or control peptides (ViraFEST assay). It was before the COVID-19 pandemic (2011-2018) that the unexposed donor's CD4+ T cells were collected. Cultured CD4+ T cells had their DNA profiled by the Oncomine TCR Beta short-read assay. TCRdb used MiXCR to reprocess the PCR reads, holding one entry per CDR3 protein. The table records some 5,900 distinct CDR3 sequences, roughly 34% of them present only once. Material: CD4+ T cells from blood, cultured in vitro. The receptors originated from a human donor in good health.

The genes are TRBV5-8 and TRBJ2-3, with TRBD1 matching over 8 bases. CDR3 length: 15 amino acids. Germline V CDR1 and CDR2: SGHTS, YDEGEE. The J segment lost 2 bases and the V segment lost 3 bases, leaving 5 bases of the junction unmatched. The CDR3 DNA is TGTGCCAGCAGCTCCCGACAGGGGTTCACAGATACGCAGTATTTT. Amino acid sequence: CASSSRQGFTDTQYF.

V gene TRBV15 combines with J gene TRBJ1-6; the D is unclear. V was clipped by 6 bases and J by 0 bases, with 9 bases between them. This CDR3 is built from 15 residues. The germline CDR1 and CDR2 sequences are LNHNV and YYDKDF (reference sequence). The CDR3 loop is CATRDVSSYNSPLHF. The CDR3 DNA reads as TGTGCCACCAGAGACGTGAGCTCCTATAATTCACCCCTCCACTTT.

The V gene is TRBV7-2, the J gene TRBJ2-7; D gene uncertain. The CDR3 is 14 amino acids. Between the trimmed V and J ends, which lost 0 bases and 5 bases, there was a span of 11 bases. Germline loops: CDR1 SGHTA, CDR2 FQGNSA. CDR3 nucleotides: TGTGCCAGCAGCTTAGCAGGGAACATCGACGAGCAGTACTTC. Translated, it gives CASSLAGNIDEQYF.

The rearrangement links TRBV19 to TRBJ1-1; D gene uncertain. Germline assignment: CDR1 LNHDA and CDR2 SQIVND (reference sequence). The germline V and J ends were trimmed by 5 bases and 5 bases, with 12 bases remaining between them. This CDR3 region has 13 residues. The CDR3 reads CASSPILGTEAFF. CDR3 bases: TGTGCCAGTAGTCCCATCCTGGGAACTGAAGCTTTCTTT.